Presented here are 12 T cell receptor beta chains from one specimen sequenced in a study of T cells after posttransplantation cyclophosphamide. Clones were sequenced by immunoSEQ multiplex PCR, and TCRdb holds only the in-frame ones, with some missing. Altogether about 17,000 clones were found in the sample, and no singletons occur. Busulfan-fludarabine conditioning, marrow transplant, and cyclophosphamide on days +3 and +4 were administered. The material sequenced was PBMCs, taken after allogeneic stem cell transplant with posttransplant cyclophosphamide. The source is a female patient in her 30s who received an allogeneic stem cell transplant from a related donor, was CMV-positive, and had no GVHD. Some of the T cells might come from the graft donor.

This clone has at least ten counts. V and J are TRBV25-1 and TRBJ2-2; no firm D call. The CDR3 spans 13 residues. Looked up from germline, CDR1 is MGHDK and CDR2 is SYGVNS. V lost 3 bases and J 6 bases, leaving 8 bases between the germline ends. This CDR3 is CASSDPVPGELFF. The CDR3 region has the DNA TGTGCCAGCAGTGATCCCGTTCCCGGGGAGCTGTTTTTT.

This clone was detected many times. V is TRBV7-2 and J is TRBJ2-1, with D tentatively TRBD2 (6 bases). Germline V gene data show CDR1 as SGHTA and CDR2 as FQGNSA. The CDR3 loop spans 13 amino acids. Trimming took off 5 bases at V and 8 bases at J, with 13 bases between the two ends. The CDR3 DNA reads as TGTGCCAGCAGCCTGACTAGTGGCGATGAGCAGTTCTTC. The encoded protein is CASSLTSGDEQFF.

This clone was seen at least ten times. The chain combines TRBV5-1 with TRBJ2-5, with 12 bases identical to TRBD2. Germline CDR1 SGHRS, CDR2 YFSETQ. The CDR3 sequence is 17 residues long. The J segment lost 4 bases and the V segment lost 0 bases, leaving 7 bases of the junction unmatched. CDR3 sequence reads: CASSLGLAGDLGETQYF. The CDR3 nucleotides read TGCGCCAGCAGCTTGGGACTAGCGGGGGACCTAGGAGAGACCCAGTACTTC.

Many counts were recorded for this clone. The chain employs TRBV9 and TRBJ1-3; no firm D call. The germline gives CDR1 SGDLS, CDR2 YYNGEE. This CDR3 is 15 amino acids long. Trimming stripped 4 bases from V and 0 bases from J, with 11 bases between. The CDR3 is CASSPRSDSGNTIYF. The CDR3 DNA follows: TGTGCCAGCAGCCCCCGCTCAGACTCTGGAAACACCATATATTTT.

This clone was seen ten or more times. The chain has TRBV29-1 and TRBJ1-2, with D hard to call. Deletions cut 0 bases from V and 4 bases from J, with 9 bases between. The CDR3 spans 13 residues. CDR1 is SQVTM, CDR2 ANQGSEA, per germline. CDR3 loop: CSVEDPSPYGYTF. CDR3 in DNA: TGCAGCGTTGAAGACCCCTCCCCCTATGGCTACACCTTC.

This clone was counted ten times or more. This chain connects TRBV20-1 to TRBJ2-1; 7 positions agree with TRBD2. Germline CDR1 and CDR2: DFQATT and SNEGSKA (reference sequence). The length of the CDR3 is 11 residues. V was pared by 3 bases and J by 8 bases, with 1 base of the junction left unmatched. CDR3 protein: CSARGGDEQFF. In DNA form, the CDR3 reads TGCAGTGCTAGGGGGGGGGATGAGCAGTTCTTC.

The sample holds many counts of this clone. The chain combines TRBV27 with TRBJ2-7; tentatively, D is TRBD2 (6 bases). Trimming took off 3 bases at V and 2 bases at J, with 17 bases between the two ends. This CDR3 region has 16 residues. Per germline, CDR1 MNHEY and CDR2 SMNVEV (reference sequence). The CDR3: CASSFPVSGGTYEQYF. The CDR3 DNA is TGTGCCAGCAGTTTCCCAGTGTCCGGGGGAACCTACGAGCAGTACTTC.

This clone has ten or more counts. The chain has TRBV10-3 and TRBJ2-1; a weak D match, TRBD2 (5 bases). Trimming removed 4 bases from V and 0 bases from J, with 13 bases in between. This CDR3 is 16 amino acids long. Germline values: CDR1 ENHRY, CDR2 SYGVKD. The CDR3 bases are TGTGCCATCAGTGCCTTAAGCGGACTCTCCTACAATGAGCAGTTCTTC. Its translation: CAISALSGLSYNEQFF.

This clone was counted only a few times. This likely reflects a read error, since a far larger clone is one base away. This sequence joins TRBV13 and TRBJ2-1; TRBD2 might be the D (5 bases). Trimming shortened V by 5 bases and J by 10 bases, and 21 bases separated the two germline ends. The V gene's germline CDR1 is PRHDT and CDR2 FYEKMQ (reference sequence). The CDR3 spans 15 residues. CDR3 coding DNA: TGTGCCAGCAGCCCGTCCGGGATGACCCTTTACGAGCAGTTCTTC. Translation: CASSPSGMTLYEQFF.

This clone was observed many times. The chain recombines TRBV19 with TRBJ2-5; maybe TRBD1 (5 bases). CDR1 and CDR2 from the germline V gene are LNHDA and SQIVND (reference sequence). This CDR3 is 14 amino acids long. V was clipped by 1 base and J by 2 bases, with 8 bases between them. The CDR3 DNA is TGTGCCAGTAGTATAGGGGGCAGTCAAGAGACCCAGTACTTC. This encodes CASSIGGSQETQYF.

This clone has a count of ten or more. Its ends do not fully match the called genes, so a read error is possible. The V call is TRBV4-2, the J call TRBJ2-7, with TRBD1 as a possible D gene (6 bases). CDR1 and CDR2 (germline): LGHNA, YNFKEQ. This CDR3 comprises 15 residues. The CDR3 spells CASSLARDIPTILTF. In nucleotides, the CDR3 is TGTGCCAGCAGCCTAGCTCGGGACATCCCAACCATCCTCACTTTC.

This clone was recorded at least ten times. The chain combines TRBV11-2 with TRBJ1-1; 11 bases are shared with TRBD1. This CDR3 contains 18 residues. The germline CDR1 and CDR2 sequences are SGHAT and FQNNGV. V lost 4 bases to trimming and J lost 0 bases; unmatched junction nucleotides: 10. The CDR3, as DNA: TGTGCCAGCAGCTCCGGACAGGGGGCGCCGGCGATGAACACTGAAGCTTTCTTT. Protein: CASSSGQGAPAMNTEAFF.